What follows are 6 T cell receptor beta chains derived from one specimen sequenced in a study of blood T cell repertoires in COVID-19. The repertoire was sequenced with immunoSEQ multiplex PCR; TCRdb's copy has only in-frame clones and lacks some. The table includes around 47,000 clones, roughly 90% detected once. Sequenced material: peripheral blood. These receptors were taken from a man at least 80 years old with active or convalescent COVID-19.

CDR3 protein: CASSLRTSVDEQYF. The CDR3 DNA reads TGTGCCAGCAGTTTACGGACTAGCGTTGACGAGCAGTACTTC. The chain combines TRBV28 with TRBJ2-7, with 9 bases that match TRBD2. Unmatched junction bases numbered 4, after V lost 2 bases and J lost 5 bases. The CDR3 totals 14 residues. Germline V CDR1 and CDR2: MDHEN, SYDVKM. Looking up the rest from reference TRBV28 and TRBJ2-7 gives the full variable domain: DVKVTQSSRYLVKRTGEKVFLECVQDMDHENMFWYRQDPGLGLRLIYFSYDVKMKEKGDIPEGYSVSREKKERFSLILESASTNQTSMYLCASSLRTSVDEQYFGPGTRLTVT.

The V and J genes are TRBV19 and TRBJ2-3, with TRBD2 matching over 9 bases. Per the germline V gene, CDR1 is LNHDA and CDR2 is SQIVND (reference sequence). Unmatched junction bases numbered 9, after V lost 5 bases and J lost 6 bases. The CDR3 consists of 15 residues. CDR3: CASSPIAGEWDTQYF. CDR3 bases: TGTGCCAGTAGTCCCATAGCGGGAGAATGGGATACGCAGTATTTT.

The chain employs TRBV28 and TRBJ2-6; a weak D match, TRBD1 (5 bases). This CDR3 region has 17 residues. V lost 2 bases to trimming and J lost 0 bases, with 11 bases between them. CDR1 and CDR2 from the germline V gene are MDHEN and SYDVKM. CDR3 protein: CASSLRGTNSGANVLTF. CDR3 DNA sequence: TGTGCCAGCAGTTTAAGGGGAACAAACTCTGGGGCCAACGTCCTGACTTTC.

J is TRBJ1-1 and V is TRBV5-4, with D maybe TRBD1 (6 bases). Trimming took off 7 bases at V and 1 base at J, with 14 bases between the two ends. This CDR3 contains 14 residues. CDR1 is SGHNT and CDR2 is YYREEE in the germline V gene (reference sequence). The CDR3 region has the DNA TGTGCCAGCGGCGGGGGGGCGAGGAACACTGAAGCTTTCTTT. Protein product: CASGGGARNTEAFF.

This rearrangement joins TRBV5-1 to TRBJ1-1; 9 bases map to TRBD1. Germline loops: CDR1 SGHRS, CDR2 YFSETQ. The CDR3 is 16 amino acids. The J segment lost 1 base and the V segment lost 4 bases, leaving 8 bases of the junction unmatched. CDR3 nucleotides: TGCGCCAGCAGCAACGGACAGGGGAAATGGAACACTGAAGCTTTCTTT. Its translation is CASSNGQGKWNTEAFF.

The rearrangement joins TRBV19 to TRBJ2-7, with D tentatively TRBD2 (6 bases). The germline V and J ends were trimmed by 7 bases and 1 base, with 17 bases remaining between them. There are 15 residues in the CDR3. The germline V gene encodes CDR1 LNHDA and CDR2 SQIVND (reference sequence). The CDR3 spells CASNPGTSRSYEQYF. The CDR3, as DNA: TGTGCCAGTAATCCCGGGACTTCTCGATCCTACGAGCAGTACTTC.